The 32 T cell receptor beta chains below come from one sample, sequenced in a study of T cell repertoires in cytomegalovirus infection. One entry per CDR3 protein, called by TCRdb with MiXCR from the reads. Of under 150,000 distinct CDR3 sequences detected, 20% to 30% appear once; the ten largest clones hold 30% to 40%. These TCRs are of unknown antigen specificity. Sequenced material: PBMCs, sequenced either directly or after in vitro stimulation (not recorded which). The receptors were sampled from a human donor in good health (CMV status not recorded). Some clones in this sample may be carry-over from other donors' samples.

The V gene is TRBV6-2 or TRBV6-3, the J gene TRBJ2-5; 13 bases match TRBD2. V shed 2 bases and J 2 bases; nucleotides not matched to a gene: 8. Germline-derived CDR1 and CDR2 are MNHEY and SVGEGT. CDR3 length: 18 residues. In DNA, the CDR3 is TGTGCCAGCAGTTACCCACCGGGACTAGCGGGACTTCAAGAGACCCAGTACTTC. Its protein product is CASSYPPGLAGLQETQYF.

The genes are TRBV2 and TRBJ1-2, with D unclear. The CDR3 covers 12 residues. Germline V gives CDR1 SNHLY, CDR2 FYNNEI. V was pared by 3 bases and J by 7 bases, with 9 bases between. The CDR3 loop is CASSDPVSGYTF. In DNA form, the CDR3 reads TGTGCCAGCAGTGATCCGGTGTCTGGCTACACCTTC.

The gene calls are TRBV5-4 and TRBJ2-1; D may be TRBD1 or TRBD2 (6 bases each). Trimming left V 3 bases short and J 5 bases short, with 15 bases between. The CDR3 runs 15 residues. Per the germline V gene, CDR1 is SGHNT and CDR2 is YYREEE (reference sequence). CDR3 sequence (DNA): TGTGCCAGCAGCTGGGGGGCTAGCGCAAACAATGAGCAGTTCTTC. Its protein is CASSWGASANNEQFF.

This rearrangement joins TRBV4-3 to TRBJ2-2; unclear D gene. This CDR3 is built from 12 residues. The V end was cut by 1 base, the J end by 7 bases, with 4 bases between. Germline V CDR1 and CDR2: LGHNA, YSLEER. The CDR3 loop reads CASSQGLGELFF. The CDR3 coding sequence is TGCGCCAGCAGCCAAGGTCTCGGGGAGCTGTTTTTT.

This clonotype has ten or more counts. The chain joins TRBV7-6 to TRBJ2-5, with TRBD1 matching 7 bases. V lost 4 bases and J lost 2; bases outside the gene matches: 7. Per germline, CDR1 SGHVS and CDR2 FNYEAQ. The length of the CDR3 is 15 residues. As DNA, the CDR3 is TGTGCCAGCAGCTCCAATCCGGGACAGCAAGAGACCCAGTACTTC. This gives the protein CASSSNPGQQETQYF.

This clonotype was found many times. The V and J genes are TRBV6-1 and TRBJ2-7; either TRBD1 or TRBD2 may fit D (5 bases each). With 4 bases removed from V and 6 bases from J, the gap between germline ends came to 16 bases. Germline assignment: CDR1 MNHNS and CDR2 SASEGT. The CDR3 runs 14 residues. The CDR3 protein is CASSASGYRGEQYF. The DNA for the CDR3 is TGTGCCAGCAGTGCGTCAGGGTATCGGGGCGAGCAGTACTTC.

This chain links TRBV20-1 with TRBJ1-1, with a possible D match to TRBD1 (5 bases). CDR1 is DFQATT and CDR2 is SNEGSKA in the germline V gene (reference sequence). The length of the CDR3 is 12 residues. V was shortened by 6 bases and J by 2 bases, with 10 bases between the two germline ends. The chain's CDR3 is CSADRTNTEAFF. The CDR3 DNA is TGCAGTGCCGACAGAACAAACACTGAAGCTTTCTTT.

This clonotype was picked up many times. The chain links TRBV7-2 to TRBJ2-7; D is uncertain. Germline V CDR1 and CDR2: SGHTA, FQGNSA. The length of the CDR3 is 15 residues. The germline V and J ends were trimmed by 4 bases and 3 bases, with 16 bases remaining between them. The DNA for the CDR3 is TGTGCCAGCAGCTCCTACGTGAAGTCAGGCTACGAGCAGTACTTC. It specifies CASSSYVKSGYEQYF. Filled out from reference TRBV7-2 and TRBJ2-7, the complete variable domain reads GAGVSQSPSNKVTEKGKDVELRCDPISGHTALYWYRQSLGQGLEFLIYFQGNSAPDKSGLPSDRFSAERTGGSVSTLTIQRTQQEDSAVYLCASSSYVKSGYEQYFGPGTRLTVT.

This clonotype was found a few times. This chain links TRBV9 with TRBJ2-5, with TRBD2 identical over 7 bases. CDR1 and CDR2 from the germline V gene are SGDLS and YYNGEE. V trimming: 4 bases; J trimming: 4 bases; junction bases outside the gene matches: 10. The CDR3 totals 15 residues. The CDR3: CASSSSGTTGETQYF. The CDR3 bases are TGTGCCAGCAGCTCCAGCGGGACTACTGGAGAGACCCAGTACTTC.

This clonotype has ten or more counts. The chain employs TRBV7-2 and TRBJ2-5; 11 bases fit TRBD2. The length of the CDR3 is 17 residues. The trim removed 1 base at V and 2 bases at J, leaving 6 bases unmatched. Germline V gene sequence: CDR1 SGHTA, CDR2 FQGNSA. CDR3 protein: CASSLVAGTSGQETQYF. The CDR3 DNA follows: TGTGCCAGCAGCTTAGTCGCCGGGACTAGCGGACAAGAGACCCAGTACTTC.

This clonotype was found a few times. The chain couples TRBV20-1 to TRBJ2-7, with D unresolved. The CDR3 is made up of 12 amino acids. V lost 4 bases and J lost 0, with 7 bases in between. Germline V gene lookup returns CDR1 DFQATT and CDR2 SNEGSKA (reference sequence). The CDR3 sequence is CSATTGSYEQYF. Written as DNA, the CDR3 is TGCAGTGCTACGACTGGCTCCTACGAGCAGTACTTC.

This clonotype was detected many times. The gene calls are TRBV7-3 and TRBJ2-3; 8 bases are a match to TRBD2. This CDR3 contains 16 residues. Germline CDR1 SGHTA, CDR2 FQGTGA. V gave up 1 base and J gave up 4 bases; unmatched junction bases: 7. The CDR3 sequence is CASSLISGGDADTQYF. For the CDR3, the DNA is TGTGCCAGCAGCTTAATTTCGGGGGGGGATGCAGATACGCAGTATTTT.

CDR3 residues: CASGLAGSGYTF. As DNA, the CDR3 is TGTGCTAGTGGTTTAGCAGGGTCTGGCTACACCTTC. This chain connects TRBV12-5 to TRBJ1-2, with D maybe TRBD1 (5 bases). The germline V gene has CDR1 LGHNT and CDR2 FRNRAP. The CDR3 is 12 residues long. The germline V and J ends were trimmed by 3 bases and 7 bases, with 9 bases remaining between them.

This chain connects TRBV2 to TRBJ2-7, with 8 bases that match TRBD1. The CDR3 runs to 12 residues. CDR1 is SNHLY, CDR2 FYNNEI, per germline. V lost 4 bases to trimming and J lost 6 bases; unmatched junction nucleotides: 2. The CDR3 region is CASSGTGREQYV. CDR3 nucleotide sequence: TGTGCCAGCAGTGGGACAGGGCGCGAGCAGTACGTC.

This clonotype turned up a few times. J is TRBJ2-7 and V is TRBV7-2; D is ambiguous. The CDR3 is 14 amino acids. From germline, CDR1 is SGHTA and CDR2 FQGNSA. The V end was cut by 3 bases, the J end by 0 bases, with 9 bases between. Here the CDR3 DNA reads TGTGCCAGCAGCTTTAGAGCCAGCTCCTACGAGCAGTACGTC. The encoded protein is CASSFRASSYEQYV.

The chain recombines TRBV6-2 or TRBV6-3 with TRBJ1-2, with D possibly being TRBD1 (6 bases). Germline CDR1 is MNHEY and CDR2 is SVGEGT. The ends were cut back, 5 bases at V and 3 bases at J, with 7 bases in the middle. The CDR3 length is 12 residues. CDR3 amino acids: CASSGTHYGYTF. The CDR3 bases are TGTGCCAGCAGTGGGACACACTATGGCTACACCTTC.

The gene calls are TRBV10-2 and TRBJ2-1; 9 bases are shared with TRBD2. The CDR3 is 15 amino acids. The J segment lost 8 bases and the V segment lost 0 bases, leaving 5 bases of the junction unmatched. The germline CDR1 and CDR2 sequences are WSHSY and SAAADI. The CDR3 DNA reads TGCGCCAGCAGTGAGTCTCTAGCGGGACGGTATGAGCAGTTCTTC. This sequence encodes CASSESLAGRYEQFF.

V gene TRBV6-6 combines with J gene TRBJ2-3, with 11 bases identical to TRBD2. Germline assignment: CDR1 MNHNY and CDR2 SVGAGI (reference sequence). V was pared by 10 bases and J by 4 bases, with 10 bases of the junction left unmatched. The CDR3 totals 15 residues. The CDR3 reads CATSSSGRQSDTQYF. The DNA for the CDR3 is TGTGCCACATCATCTAGCGGGAGGCAATCAGATACGCAGTATTTT.

The genes are TRBV7-9 and TRBJ2-7; D may correspond to TRBD1 or TRBD2 (6 bases each). The CDR3 is 15 amino acids. Per the germline V gene, CDR1 is SEHNR and CDR2 is FQNEAQ (reference sequence). V lost 3 bases and J 0 bases, leaving 12 bases between the germline ends. The CDR3 DNA follows: TGTGCCAGCAGCTTGAGGGGGGCAACCTCCTACGAGCAGTACGTC. It translates to CASSLRGATSYEQYV.

The genes are TRBV12-5 and TRBJ2-3, with D unresolved. The germline V and J ends were trimmed by 5 bases and 2 bases, with 11 bases remaining between them. Per the germline V gene, CDR1 is LGHNT and CDR2 is FRNRAP. The CDR3 has 14 amino acids. The CDR3 DNA reads as TGTGCTAGTGGTCACGGGCAGTACACAGATACGCAGTATTTT. Residues: CASGHGQYTDTQYF.

This clonotype came up many times. The rearrangement uses TRBV24-1 and TRBJ2-2; 10 nucleotides line up with TRBD1. CDR3 length: 16 residues. Per the germline V gene, CDR1 is KGHDR and CDR2 is SFDVKD. The ends lost 6 bases at V and 6 bases at J; junction bases unmatched: 9. The CDR3, as DNA: TGTGCCACCAGTACGCCGGGACAGGGGTTGTCCGGGGAGCTGTTTTTT. Translating it yields CATSTPGQGLSGELFF.

The chain links TRBV20-1 to TRBJ2-2, with 8 bases fitting TRBD1. Per germline, CDR1 DFQATT and CDR2 SNEGSKA (reference sequence). This CDR3 has 15 residues. J was trimmed by 1 base and V by 3 bases; bases with no gene match: 4. The CDR3 nucleotides read TGCAGTGCTAGGAAGGGACAGGTGAACACCGGGGAGCTGTTTTTT. Translating it yields CSARKGQVNTGELFF.

This clonotype was detected only a few times. The rearrangement links TRBV4-2 to TRBJ1-2; 7 bases align to TRBD1. V dropped 3 bases and J dropped 12; count of bases not matched to a gene: 7. The V gene's germline CDR1 is LGHNA and CDR2 YNFKEQ. This CDR3 region has 12 residues. CDR3 nucleotides: TGTGCCAGCAGCCAGCAACAGGGGCGAAACACCTTC. It is translated as CASSQQQGRNTF.

The table lists this clonotype with many counts. The chain has TRBV7-2 and TRBJ1-1; D is ambiguous. Germline CDR1 and CDR2: SGHTA and FQGNSA. Trimming took off 1 base at V and 0 bases at J, with 6 bases between the two ends. The CDR3 has 14 amino acids. CDR3 loop: CASSLEDLNTEAFF. The CDR3 DNA reads TGTGCCAGCAGCTTAGAGGATTTGAACACTGAAGCTTTCTTT. The entire variable domain, with the rest obtained from reference TRBV7-2 and TRBJ1-1, is as follows: GAGVSQSPSNKVTEKGKDVELRCDPISGHTALYWYRQSLGQGLEFLIYFQGNSAPDKSGLPSDRFSAERTGGSVSTLTIQRTQQEDSAVYLCASSLEDLNTEAFFGQGTRLTVV.

J is TRBJ2-5 and V is TRBV2; 12 bases are a match to TRBD2. Germline trimming cut 6 bases from V and 2 bases from J; bases unmatched to any gene: 10. CDR3 length equals 17 residues. The germline gives CDR1 SNHLY, CDR2 FYNNEI. Here the CDR3 reads CASRGPTSGRGQETQYF. DNA for the CDR3: TGTGCCAGCAGGGGGCCGACTAGCGGGAGAGGTCAAGAGACCCAGTACTTC.

V and J are TRBV20-1 and TRBJ2-5; D might be TRBD2 (5 bases). Trimming took off 0 bases at V and 1 base at J, with 12 bases between the two ends. CDR1 and CDR2 from the germline V gene are DFQATT and SNEGSKA (reference sequence). The CDR3 has 15 amino acids. The CDR3 region is CSARDPRRAQETQYF. CDR3 nucleotide sequence: TGCAGTGCTAGAGATCCTCGGCGGGCCCAAGAGACCCAGTACTTC.

This clonotype has a handful of counts. The chain recombines TRBV27 with TRBJ1-6, with D perhaps matching TRBD1 (6 bases). V was pared by 3 bases and J by 3 bases, with 21 bases between. The CDR3 is made up of 19 amino acids. Germline loops: CDR1 MNHEY, CDR2 SMNVEV (reference sequence). Written as DNA, the CDR3 is TGTGCCAGCAGTTTCTTCCAAGGGCCAGGGGCCTTCTATAATTCACCCCTCCACTTT. Translated: CASSFFQGPGAFYNSPLHF.

This clonotype was found many times. This sequence joins TRBV7-9 and TRBJ2-1; D remains unclear. The CDR3 spans 14 residues. The germline V gene has CDR1 SEHNR and CDR2 FQNEAQ (reference sequence). Trimming took 0 bases from V and 2 from J, leaving 5 bases between them. CDR3 sequence: CASSLADAYNEQFF. The CDR3 DNA reads as TGTGCCAGCAGCTTAGCTGACGCCTACAATGAGCAGTTCTTC.

The rearrangement uses TRBV6-5 and TRBJ1-1; tentatively, D is TRBD1 (5 bases). Deletions cut 6 bases from V and 3 bases from J, with 11 bases between. Germline values: CDR1 MNHEY, CDR2 SVGAGI. The CDR3 has 13 amino acids. CDR3 loop: CASRAGRDTEAFF. The CDR3 nucleotides read TGTGCCAGCAGGGCGGGGCGAGACACTGAAGCTTTCTTT.

The chain uses TRBV5-1 and TRBJ2-3, with D possibly TRBD2 on 5 matching bases. This CDR3 region has 15 residues. Germline values: CDR1 SGHRS, CDR2 YFSETQ. Trimming shortened V by 9 bases and J by 3 bases, and 20 bases separated the two germline ends. DNA of the CDR3: TGCGCCACCGCGGCCCGGGGTGTCAGTACAGATACGCAGTATTTT. Protein sequence: CATAARGVSTDTQYF.

The chain is built from TRBV29-1 and TRBJ2-2; the D gene is possibly TRBD2 (5 bases). V was cut by 1 base and J by 4 bases, with 7 bases left in between. The CDR3 extends over 13 amino acids. CDR1 is SQVTM and CDR2 is ANQGSEA in the germline V gene. The CDR3 is CSVEVGVTGELFF. CDR3 coding DNA: TGCAGCGTTGAAGTGGGAGTCACCGGGGAGCTGTTTTTT.

This clonotype was picked up a small number of times. V is TRBV12-3 or TRBV12-4 and J is TRBJ2-3; 12 nucleotides match TRBD2. J lost 4 bases, V lost 4 bases, and 3 bases had no gene match. The CDR3 loop spans 15 amino acids. CDR3 in DNA: TGTGCCAGCAGTTATACTAGCGGGAGGTCAGATACGCAGTATTTT. This translates into CASSYTSGRSDTQYF.